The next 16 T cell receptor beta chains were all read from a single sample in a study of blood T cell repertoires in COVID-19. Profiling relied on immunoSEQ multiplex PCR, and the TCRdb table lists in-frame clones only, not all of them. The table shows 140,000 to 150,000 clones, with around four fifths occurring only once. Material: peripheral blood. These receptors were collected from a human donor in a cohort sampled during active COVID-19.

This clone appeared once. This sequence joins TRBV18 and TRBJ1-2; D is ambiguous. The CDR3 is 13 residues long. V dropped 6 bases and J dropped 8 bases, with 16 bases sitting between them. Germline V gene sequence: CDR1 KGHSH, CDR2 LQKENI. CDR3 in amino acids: CASSPGPYEGYTF. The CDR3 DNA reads TGTGCCAGCTCGCCAGGTCCGTATGAGGGCTACACCTTC. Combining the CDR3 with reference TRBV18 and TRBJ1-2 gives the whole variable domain NAGVMQNPRHLVRRRGQEARLRCSPMKGHSHVYWYRQLPEEGLKFMVYLQKENIIDESGMPKERFSAEFPKEGPSILRIQQVVRGDSAAYFCASSPGPYEGYTFGSGTRLTVV.

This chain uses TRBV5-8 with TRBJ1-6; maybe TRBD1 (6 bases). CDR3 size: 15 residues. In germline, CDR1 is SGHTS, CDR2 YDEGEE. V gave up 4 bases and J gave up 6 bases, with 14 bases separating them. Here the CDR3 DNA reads TGTGCCAGCAGCCTGCCTACAGGGACTAATTCACCCCTCCACTTT. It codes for CASSLPTGTNSPLHF. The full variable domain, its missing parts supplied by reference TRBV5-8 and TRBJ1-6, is EAGVTQSPTHLIKTRGQQATLRCSPISGHTSVYWYQQALGLGLQFLLWYDEGEERNRGNFPPRFSGRQFPNYSSELNVNALELEDSALYLCASSLPTGTNSPLHFGNGTRLTVT.

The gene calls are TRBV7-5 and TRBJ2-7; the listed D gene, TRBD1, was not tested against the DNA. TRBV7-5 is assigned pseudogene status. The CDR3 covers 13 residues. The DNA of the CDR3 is TGTGTCAGAAGTCCCCCAGGTCCCTACGAGCAGTACTTC. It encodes CVRSPPGPYEQYF.

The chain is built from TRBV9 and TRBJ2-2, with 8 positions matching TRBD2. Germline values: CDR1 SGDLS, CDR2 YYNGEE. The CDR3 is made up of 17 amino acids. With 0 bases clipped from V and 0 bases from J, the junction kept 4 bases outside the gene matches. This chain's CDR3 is CASSVEIAGPNTGELFF. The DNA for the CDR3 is TGTGCCAGCAGCGTAGAAATAGCGGGGCCGAACACCGGGGAGCTGTTTTTT.

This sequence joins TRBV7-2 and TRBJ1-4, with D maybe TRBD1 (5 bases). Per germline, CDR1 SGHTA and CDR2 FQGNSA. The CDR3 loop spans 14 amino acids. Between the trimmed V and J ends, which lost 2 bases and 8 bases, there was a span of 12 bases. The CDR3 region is CASSLRGLQEKLFF. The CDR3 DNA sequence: TGTGCCAGCAGCTTACGGGGGTTGCAAGAAAAACTGTTTTTT.

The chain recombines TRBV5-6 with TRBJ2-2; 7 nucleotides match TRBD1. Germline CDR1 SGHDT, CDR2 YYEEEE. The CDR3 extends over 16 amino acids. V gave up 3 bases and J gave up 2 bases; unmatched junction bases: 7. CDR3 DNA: TGTGCCAGCAGCTACCGACAGGGAGTAAACACCGGGGAGCTGTTTTTT. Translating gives CASSYRQGVNTGELFF.

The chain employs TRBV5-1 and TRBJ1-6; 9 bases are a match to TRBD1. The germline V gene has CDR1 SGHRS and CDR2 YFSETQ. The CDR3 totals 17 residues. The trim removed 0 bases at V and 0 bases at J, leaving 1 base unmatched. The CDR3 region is CASSLGGQGSYNSPLHF. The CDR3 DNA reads TGCGCCAGCAGCTTGGGGGGACAGGGCTCCTATAATTCACCCCTCCACTTT.

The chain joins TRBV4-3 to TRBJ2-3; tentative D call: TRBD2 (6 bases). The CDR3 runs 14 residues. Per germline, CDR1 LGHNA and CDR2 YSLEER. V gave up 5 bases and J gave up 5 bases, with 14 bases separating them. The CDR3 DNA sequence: TGCGCCAGCAGCATCGGCGGGCGGGGAGATACGCAGTATTTT. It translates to CASSIGGRGDTQYF.

Here the CDR3 DNA reads TGTGCCAGTCTTAGACAGGTTGCCATGAACACTGAAGCTTTCTTT. Protein product: CASLRQVAMNTEAFF. The V gene is TRBV6-5, the J gene TRBJ1-1; D is possibly TRBD1 (6 bases). The V and J ends lost 9 bases and 0 bases respectively, with 17 bases between them. The CDR3 has 15 amino acids. Germline values: CDR1 MNHEY, CDR2 SVGAGI.

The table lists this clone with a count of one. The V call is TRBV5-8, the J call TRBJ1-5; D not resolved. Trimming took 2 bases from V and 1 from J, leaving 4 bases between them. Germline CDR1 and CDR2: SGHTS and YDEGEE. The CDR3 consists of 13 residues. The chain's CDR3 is CASSFGSNQPQHF. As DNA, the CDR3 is TGTGCCAGCAGCTTTGGCAGCAATCAGCCCCAGCATTTT. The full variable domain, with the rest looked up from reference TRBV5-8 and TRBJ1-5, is EAGVTQSPTHLIKTRGQQATLRCSPISGHTSVYWYQQALGLGLQFLLWYDEGEERNRGNFPPRFSGRQFPNYSSELNVNALELEDSALYLCASSFGSNQPQHFGDGTRLSIL.

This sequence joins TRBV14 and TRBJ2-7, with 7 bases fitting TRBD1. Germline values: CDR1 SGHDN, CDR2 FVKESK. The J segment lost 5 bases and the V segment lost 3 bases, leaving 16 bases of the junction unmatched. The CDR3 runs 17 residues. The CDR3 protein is CASSQSPKVQGIHEQYF. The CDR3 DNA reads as TGTGCCAGCAGCCAGAGCCCGAAGGTACAGGGGATCCACGAGCAGTACTTC.

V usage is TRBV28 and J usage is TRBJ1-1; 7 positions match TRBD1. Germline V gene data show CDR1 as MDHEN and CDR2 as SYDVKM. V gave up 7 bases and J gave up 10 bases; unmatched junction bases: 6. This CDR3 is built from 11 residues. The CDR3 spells CASTQGVLAFF. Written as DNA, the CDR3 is TGTGCCAGCACCCAGGGGGTGCTAGCTTTCTTT.

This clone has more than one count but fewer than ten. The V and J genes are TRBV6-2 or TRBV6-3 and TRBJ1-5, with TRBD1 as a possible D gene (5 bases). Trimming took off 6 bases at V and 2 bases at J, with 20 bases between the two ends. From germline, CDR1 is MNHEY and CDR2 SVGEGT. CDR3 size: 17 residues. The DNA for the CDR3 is TGTGCCAGCAGCCAGGAAAGGGGTTCGTTGGGCAATCAGCCCCAGCATTTT. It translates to CASSQERGSLGNQPQHF.

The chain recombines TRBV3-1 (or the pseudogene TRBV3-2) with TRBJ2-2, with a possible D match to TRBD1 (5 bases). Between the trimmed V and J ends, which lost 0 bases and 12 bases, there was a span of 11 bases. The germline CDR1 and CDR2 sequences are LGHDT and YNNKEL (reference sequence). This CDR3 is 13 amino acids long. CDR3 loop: CASSQEWGRKLFF. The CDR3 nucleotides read TGTGCCAGCAGCCAAGAGTGGGGCAGGAAGCTGTTTTTT.

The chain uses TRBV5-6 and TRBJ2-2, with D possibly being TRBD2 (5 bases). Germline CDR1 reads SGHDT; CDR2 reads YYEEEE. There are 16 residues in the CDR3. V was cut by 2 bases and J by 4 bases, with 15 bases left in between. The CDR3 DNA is TGTGCCAGCAGCTTTGTCCGCCCACGGGGCACCGGGGAGCTGTTTTTT. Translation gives CASSFVRPRGTGELFF.

CDR3 amino acids: CASSTGTGESEQYF. In DNA form, the CDR3 reads TGTGCCAGCAGCACCGGGACAGGGGAATCCGAGCAGTACTTC. The chain links TRBV6-4 to TRBJ2-7; 10 bases match TRBD1. Germline loops: CDR1 MRHNA, CDR2 SNTAGT. The junction had 8 bases not matched to a gene; V was cut back by 6 bases and J by 6 bases. The CDR3 has 14 residues.